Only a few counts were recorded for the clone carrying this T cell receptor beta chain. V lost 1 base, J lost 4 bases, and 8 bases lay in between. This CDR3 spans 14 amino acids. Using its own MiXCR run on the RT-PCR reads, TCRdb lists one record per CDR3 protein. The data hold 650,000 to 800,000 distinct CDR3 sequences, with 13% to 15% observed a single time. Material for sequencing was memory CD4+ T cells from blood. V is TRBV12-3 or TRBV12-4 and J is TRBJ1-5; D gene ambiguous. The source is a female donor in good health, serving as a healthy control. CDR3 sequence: CASSLGTPNQPQHF. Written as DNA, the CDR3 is TGTGCCAGCAGTTTAGGTACTCCAAATCAGCCCCAGCATTTT.